The table lists the clone carrying this T cell receptor beta chain with a count of one. This sequence may be a read error, since a much larger clone differs from it by one base. This record comes from a study of T-cell reconstitution after alpha-beta-depleted transplantation in children. Preparation of the TCRbeta library involved a method that used unique molecular identifiers. TCRdb fed the PCR reads into MiXCR, producing one record per CDR3 protein. Of 250,000 to 300,000 distinct CDR3 sequences in the sample, more than 9% were seen once. The starting material was PBMCs from the stem cell graft donor, obtained from the stem cell graft. The receptor's source is a human donor who donated a stem cell graft to a child with SCID.

The CDR3 loop reads CASSYLFSGANVLTF. CDR3 sequence (DNA): TGCGCCAGCAGCTATCTTTTCTCTGGGGCCAACGTCCTGACTTTC. The rearrangement uses TRBV5-1 and TRBJ2-6; D is undetermined. CDR3 length equals 15 residues. Germline V gene data show CDR1 as SGHRS and CDR2 as YFSETQ. Deletions cut 3 bases from V and 0 bases from J, with 7 bases between.